The 12 T cell receptor beta chains reported below all come from one sample, sequenced in a study of technical replicates of blood from a few donors. The table came from immunoSEQ multiplex PCR; TCRdb's copy has only in-frame clones and leaves some out. This sample carries some 56,000 clones, 90% to 95% of them seen once, and the ten largest clones take 2.5% to 4%. Sequencing used PBMCs. The origin of the receptors is a human donor in good health. Some clones in this sample may be carry-over from other donors' samples.

V gene TRBV9 combines with J gene TRBJ1-4, with a possible D match to TRBD1 (5 bases). V lost 0 bases and J 8 bases, leaving 11 bases between the germline ends. The CDR3 extends over 14 amino acids. The V gene's germline CDR1 is SGDLS and CDR2 YYNGEE. In nucleotides, the CDR3 is TGTGCCAGCAGCGTAGACCCATCAGGGGAAAAACTGTTTTTT. It yields the protein CASSVDPSGEKLFF.

The chain uses TRBV11-2 and TRBJ2-5, with 8 bases that match TRBD1. Germline V gene data show CDR1 as SGHAT and CDR2 as FQNNGV. V dropped 4 bases and J dropped 4; count of bases not matched to a gene: 2. The CDR3 has 13 residues. Here the CDR3 DNA reads TGTGCCAGCAGCTCGGACAGGGTAGAGACCCAGTACTTC. Translating it yields CASSSDRVETQYF.

The chain joins TRBV7-2 to TRBJ2-2; TRBD2 is a possible D gene (5 bases). Germline V gene data show CDR1 as SGHTA and CDR2 as FQGNSA. V lost 5 bases and J 9 bases, leaving 10 bases between the germline ends. CDR3 length: 12 residues. CDR3 nucleotides: TGTGCCAGCAGCCTTGGACTGAGGGAGCTGTTTTTT. It codes for CASSLGLRELFF.

Notes on this clone: Distinct nucleotide sequences in the sample also encode this CDR3. This chain joins TRBV4-2 and TRBJ2-6; 7 nucleotides align to TRBD2. The CDR3 is 17 residues long. CDR1 is LGHNA, CDR2 YNFKEQ, per germline. The V gene end was trimmed by 0 bases and the J gene end by 2 bases; junction bases not matched to a gene: 4. CDR3 in amino acids: CASSQDWGGAGANVLTF. For the CDR3, the DNA is TGTGCCAGCAGCCAAGATTGGGGGGGGGCTGGGGCCAACGTCCTGACTTTC.

V usage is TRBV15 and J usage is TRBJ1-4, with 11 nucleotides matching TRBD1. Germline V gene sequence: CDR1 LNHNV, CDR2 YYDKDF (reference sequence). This CDR3 contains 17 residues. The trim removed 1 base at V and 0 bases at J, leaving 1 base unmatched. The CDR3 sequence is CATSRVGQGATNEKLFF. Written as DNA, the CDR3 is TGTGCCACCAGCAGAGTGGGACAGGGGGCAACTAATGAAAAACTGTTTTTT.

The chain links TRBV9 to TRBJ2-1, with D perhaps TRBD1 (6 bases). The CDR3 length is 16 residues. CDR1 and CDR2 (germline): SGDLS, YYNGEE. V was trimmed by 3 bases and J by 2 bases, leaving 15 bases between them. CDR3 in amino acids: CASSEGVSGAYNEQFF. The DNA of the CDR3 is TGTGCCAGCAGCGAGGGGGTGTCCGGGGCCTACAATGAGCAGTTCTTC.

This rearrangement joins TRBV18 to TRBJ2-5; D possibly corresponds to TRBD2 (6 bases). The CDR3 is 16 amino acids. V was cut by 1 base and J by 5 bases, with 17 bases left in between. In germline, CDR1 is KGHSH, CDR2 LQKENI. CDR3 protein: CASSPQPGTGVETQYF. The CDR3 region has the DNA TGTGCCAGCTCACCACAACCCGGGACTGGGGTTGAGACCCAGTACTTC.

The CDR3 here is CASRLAKETQYF. The CDR3 DNA follows: TGTGCCAGCAGACTAGCTAAAGAGACCCAGTACTTC. The V call is TRBV5-6, the J call TRBJ2-5, with D possibly matching TRBD2 (6 bases). CDR3 length: 12 residues. The germline gives CDR1 SGHDT, CDR2 YYEEEE. V lost 5 bases to trimming and J lost 3 bases, with 8 bases between them.

This chain links TRBV5-4 with TRBJ1-1, with 7 bases fitting TRBD1. This CDR3 has 15 amino acids. Germline loops: CDR1 SGHNT, CDR2 YYREEE (reference sequence). After removal of 2 bases from V and 1 base from J, the junction contained 5 bases not matched to a gene. The CDR3, as DNA: TGTGCCAGCAGCTTCGGACAGGCTCAGAACACTGAAGCTTTCTTT. Protein product: CASSFGQAQNTEAFF.

This clone was seen a single time. V gene TRBV27 combines with J gene TRBJ2-7; D ambiguous. CDR3 length equals 13 residues. The germline CDR1 and CDR2 sequences are MNHEY and SMNVEV (reference sequence). The V gene lost 6 bases and the J gene lost 3 bases, with 12 bases spanning the gap. CDR3 DNA: TGTGCCAGCAGGATGTCCGGTAACTACGAGCAGTACTTC. Its protein is CASRMSGNYEQYF.

The chain has TRBV15 and TRBJ2-5; maybe TRBD2 (6 bases). CDR1 and CDR2 from the germline V gene are LNHNV and YYDKDF (reference sequence). The V and J ends lost 5 bases and 3 bases respectively, with 19 bases between them. The CDR3 is made up of 16 amino acids. The CDR3 here is CATSLAGRRGEETQYF. CDR3 bases: TGTGCCACCAGCCTGGCCGGGCGGAGGGGCGAAGAGACCCAGTACTTC.

The chain links TRBV7-8 to TRBJ2-3, with 7 positions matching TRBD1. J was trimmed by 4 bases and V by 9 bases; bases with no gene match: 10. The V gene's germline CDR1 is SGHVS and CDR2 FQNEAQ. CDR3 length equals 14 residues. CDR3 nucleotides: TGTGCCAGTATCCGGGACAGCAGGTCAGATACGCAGTATTTT. It yields the protein CASIRDSRSDTQYF.